The source of this TCR beta chain is a study of CD4 T cells in relation to SARS-CoV-2 and coronaviruses. CDR3 length equals 15 residues. V was cut by 1 base and J by 4 bases, with 16 bases left in between. Germline lookup yields CDR1 SQVTM and CDR2 ANQGSEA. Points on this clone: Its specificity is not known.

The table came from immunoSEQ multiplex PCR; TCRdb's copy has only in-frame clones and leaves some out. Of tens of thousands of clones in the sample, about two thirds were seen once. The unexposed donors gave CD4+ T cells in about 2011-2018, prior to COVID-19. CD4+ T cells were isolated from the cells after 10 days of culture. This chain connects TRBV29-1 to TRBJ1-1; D perhaps matches TRBD1 (5 bases). This receptor was identified in a human donor in good health. Input material: CD4+ T cells from PBMCs, cultured in vitro. CDR3 in amino acids: CSVEGGGDGVTEAFF. The CDR3 DNA sequence: TGCAGCGTTGAAGGGGGCGGTGATGGTGTCACTGAAGCTTTCTTT.